The following is a T cell receptor (beta chain) sequence with its context. Its antigen is unknown. Per-nucleotide qualities are absent, and no much larger clonotype sits a single base away. V is pruned by 7 bases and J by 5 bases, leaving 9 bases of the junction without a gene match. CDR1 and CDR2 are read off the germline V gene as SNHLY and FYNNEI. Taken from cysteine to phenylalanine, the CDR3 has 14 residues. The read is trimmed to its CDR3 DNA, 42 bases read in frame from base 1. The study reported a robust and sensitive protocol to amplify, sequence and analyze TCRs, based on 3' ligation of a UMI-containing oligonucleotide to TCR cDNA. For whole blood analysis, approximately 2.5 ml of peripheral blood was collected from healthy adult volunteers into Tempus tubes, and RNA was extracted following the manufacturer's instructions. Total RNA was used without cell sorting and was treated with RQ1 DNase before reverse transcription, with a target input of about 1 to 1000 ng. Skin biopsy and whole blood libraries were made to test pipeline robustness in samples where T cells form a minority population.

The sample comes from a study of naive and memory T cell subsets (dated by TCRdb to about 2017). About the investigation overall: The figure summarizing these samples reported ten or so blood donors, 7 tuberculin skin test biopsies and 3 saline control biopsies. PCR2 was typically performed as a SYBR Green qPCR that was stopped at a set threshold, although end-point PCR (around 6 cycles) could be used instead for low-input samples.

The paper as a whole reports these results and caveats: The RNA-based method was acknowledged as potentially sensitive to TCR transcript changes with T cell activation and differentiation.

Libraries were built with 5' RACE. The ligated cDNA was amplified in four rounds of PCR with nested alpha and beta constant region primers together with the SP2 primer. For the blood and skin samples, reverse transcription of TCR RNA was done with SuperScript IV along with alpha and beta constant region primers. An oligonucleotide carrying the Illumina SP2 primer and a UMI was ligated to the 3' end of the cDNA by means of T4 RNA ligase 1. To prevent hairpin formation, the 12-nucleotide UMI was made up of two random hexamers with an eight-base spacer between them. From the second PCR onward, the TCR alpha and beta chain libraries were handled separately, and dual indexing was used for multiplexing. After pooling, the indexed libraries were analyzed by capillary electrophoresis and sequenced on either an Illumina MiSeq or NextSeq. PhiX DNA at roughly 4.5-8% was spiked into libraries to increase base diversity and improve cluster recognition. The original methods were these. UMIs were extracted from read 2 by Demultiplexor and combined with the TCR sequence from read 1, and reads were split according to sample indices. Decombinator identified V and J genes and V-J junctions, assigning each TCR a five-part identifier including V and J deletions. UMIs were used by Collapsinator to correct sequencing errors and PCR amplification heterogeneity, so that a UMI-based abundance was obtained for each TCR. CDR3Translator turned identifiers into nucleotide sequence, translated that sequence into amino acids, and pulled out CDR3 regions based on terminal motifs. Error-corrected counts of alpha and beta TCRs from blood and skin were compared after being normalized to the amount of input RNA. TCRdb reprocessed the public reads (quality trimming at Q25 with fastp, clone calling with MiXCR) and kept in-frame beta chains. Every entry covers one CDR3 protein and lists the most common genes and DNA from its rows. The V and J calls here are based on TCRdb, not the publication. Across this sample there are some 60,000 distinct CDR3 sequences, with approximately 8% seen only once. Under 25% of the sample is taken by the ten largest.

This clonotype was sampled from a female donor in good health. Recombination linked TRBV2 to TRBJ2-7, and TRBD2 aligns with 9 junction nucleotides. In nucleotides, the sequence is TGTGCCAGCATTAGCGGGAGAAACATGGACGAGCAGTACTTC. It is translated as CASISGRNMDEQYF.